The table lists the clone carrying this T cell receptor beta chain with many counts. No antigen is known for it. This sample is part of a study of regulatory T cells in long-lasting Graves disease. With iRepertoire HTBI primers and Arm-PCR of CDR3 regions, TCR beta libraries were built. In TCRdb, the multiplex PCR reads were re-called with MiXCR into one record per CDR3 protein. The sample has a few hundred thousand distinct CDR3 sequences, roughly 15% seen once. Time point specified: newly diagnosed GD, antithyroid drugs for less than 3 months. PBMCs were the source of the RNA used for TCR sequencing. CDR1 LGHDT and CDR2 YNNKEL come from the germline V gene (reference sequence). Trimming pared 3 bases from V and 7 bases from J, leaving 15 bases between. The CDR3 extends over 14 amino acids. Study findings and constraints: With persistent disease, TRBV28, TRBJ1-2 and TRBJ2-5 were the favored segments.

These data were also filed under a second study, of T cells in Graves' hyperthyroidism and ophthalmopathy. In that study: Primed by the HTBI set, a first-round RT-PCR was run on the TCR CDR3. Blood shared most expanded thyroid clonotypes above 0.001.

Sample: peripheral blood mononuclear cells (PBMCs), taken at new diagnosis, from a patient treated with antithyroid drugs. The clonotype was recovered from a middle-aged woman with Graves disease. This sequence joins TRBV3-1 and TRBJ1-2; possibly TRBD1 for D (5 bases). The CDR3 DNA is TGTGCCAGCAGCCACCCTCTAACAGGTCGTGGCTACACCTTC. It codes for CASSHPLTGRGYTF.